One sample yielded the 24 T cell receptor beta chains listed below, sequenced in a study of blood T cell repertoires in COVID-19 (dated by TCRdb to 2020 to 2021). The library relied on the immunoSEQ multiplex PCR assay. In its TCRdb copy, this immuneACCESS table keeps in-frame sequences only and misses some clones. Where compared with another copy, unresolved V genes explain less than half of these, and the others have no known cause. The sample profile shows 300,000 to 400,000 clones; more than 70% of them were found once. The ten top clones hold 1.5% to 2% of the sample. Material for sequencing was peripheral blood. These receptors came from a young woman with COVID-19, enrolled during active disease.

The chain couples TRBV7-9 to TRBJ1-1; D is perhaps TRBD1 (5 bases). Deletions cut 0 bases from V and 5 bases from J, with 7 bases between. Germline CDR1 reads SEHNR; CDR2 reads FQNEAQ (reference sequence). This CDR3 is 13 amino acids long. This CDR3 is CASSLAQGTEAFF. In DNA form, the CDR3 reads TGTGCCAGCAGCTTAGCTCAGGGAACTGAAGCTTTCTTT.

The chain uses TRBV9 and TRBJ2-1; TRBD1 matches 10 bases. V was clipped by 4 bases and J by 3 bases; unmatched bases: 4. CDR3 length equals 15 residues. Germline V gene data show CDR1 as SGDLS and CDR2 as YYNGEE. The CDR3 DNA is TGTGCCAGCAGCTCAGGACAGGGGGACTACAATGAGCAGTTCTTC. Protein product: CASSSGQGDYNEQFF.

The chain combines TRBV30 with TRBJ1-5, with a tentative D call TRBD1 (5 bases). Trimming took 4 bases from V and 7 from J, leaving 32 bases between them. The CDR3 contains 19 residues. The germline CDR1 and CDR2 sequences are GTSNPN and SVGIG (reference sequence). The CDR3 coding sequence is TGTGCCTGGACCGGGGACCGTAGCAATCAACCGGGGGTAGGGCAGCCCCAGCATTTT. Translation: CAWTGDRSNQPGVGQPQHF.

V and J are TRBV30 and TRBJ1-3; D call uncertain. This CDR3 comprises 13 residues. The ends were cut back, 4 bases at V and 1 base at J, with 8 bases in the middle. Germline V gene data show CDR1 as GTSNPN and CDR2 as SVGIG (reference sequence). The CDR3 spells CAWIGASGNTIYF. The CDR3 DNA follows: TGTGCCTGGATCGGAGCTTCTGGAAACACCATATATTTT.

The CDR3 DNA reads TGTGCCAGTAGTCCCCCCCCGGACTCTCCCTATGGCTACACCTTC. Protein sequence: CASSPPPDSPYGYTF. The genes are TRBV19 and TRBJ1-2, with no clear D. Deletions cut 5 bases from V and 4 bases from J, with 17 bases between. This CDR3 spans 15 amino acids. Per germline, CDR1 LNHDA and CDR2 SQIVND (reference sequence).

V and J are TRBV9 and TRBJ2-5; no firm D call. Trimming stripped 0 bases from V and 1 base from J, with 7 bases between. This CDR3 has 14 residues. Germline values: CDR1 SGDLS, CDR2 YYNGEE. DNA for the CDR3: TGTGCCAGCAGCGTAGCAGGTGCCCAAGAGACCCAGTACTTC. Protein product: CASSVAGAQETQYF.

This rearrangement joins TRBV19 to TRBJ2-1; D might be TRBD1 (6 bases). Germline-derived CDR1 and CDR2 are LNHDA and SQIVND (reference sequence). V lost 4 bases and J lost 6, with 7 bases in between. The CDR3 totals 12 residues. Here the CDR3 DNA reads TGTGCCAGTAGTAAGACAGGCAATGAGCAGTTCTTC. Encoded protein: CASSKTGNEQFF.

This clone was picked up one time. The CDR3 protein is CASSSRFSGNTIYF. The CDR3 bases are TGTGCCAGCAGCTCGAGATTCTCTGGAAACACCATATATTTT. This chain joins TRBV7-9 and TRBJ1-3; no definite D call. The V and J ends lost 4 bases and 0 bases respectively, with 7 bases between them. CDR1 SEHNR and CDR2 FQNEAQ come from the germline V gene (reference sequence). The CDR3 contains 14 residues.

The rearrangement uses TRBV13 and TRBJ1-1; D gene unclear. V dropped 5 bases and J dropped 4 bases, with 14 bases sitting between them. The CDR3 runs to 14 residues. Germline V lookup: CDR1 PRHDT, CDR2 FYEKMQ (reference sequence). The CDR3 nucleotides read TGTGCCAGCAGCCCTAATCGGCGCGGCACTGAAGCTTTCTTT. Its protein is CASSPNRRGTEAFF.

The genes are TRBV7-9 and TRBJ1-2; D ambiguous. This CDR3 has 14 residues. CDR1 SEHNR and CDR2 FQNEAQ come from the germline V gene (reference sequence). The V end was cut by 2 bases, the J end by 0 bases, with 7 bases between. The CDR3, as DNA: TGTGCCAGCAGCTTATCCACAGCTAACTATGGCTACACCTTC. Encoded protein: CASSLSTANYGYTF. Full variable domain (remainder filled in from reference TRBV7-9 and TRBJ1-2): DTGVSQNPRHKITKRGQNVTFRCDPISEHNRLYWYRQTLGQGPEFLTYFQNEAQLEKSRLLSDRFSAERPKGSFSTLEIQRTEQGDSAMYLCASSLSTANYGYTFGSGTRLTVV.

This rearrangement joins TRBV11-2 to TRBJ1-5, with TRBD1 matching over 7 bases. J was trimmed by 6 bases and V by 5 bases; bases with no gene match: 10. Germline CDR1 reads SGHAT; CDR2 reads FQNNGV. This CDR3 is 15 amino acids long. The CDR3 sequence: CASSPDRASSQPQHF. The CDR3 DNA sequence: TGTGCCAGCAGCCCTGACAGGGCATCGAGTCAGCCCCAGCATTTT.

About this clone: An end of the junction does not agree with germline; a read error may underlie this. CDR3 amino acids: CASSESWTGAPIF. In DNA, the CDR3 is TGTGCCAGCAGTGAATCCTGGACAGGGGCACCGATCTTC. V usage is TRBV2 and J usage is TRBJ2-1; 9 nucleotides line up with TRBD1. CDR1 is SNHLY, CDR2 FYNNEI, per germline. CDR3 size: 13 residues. Together with reference TRBV2 and TRBJ2-1, the CDR3 gives the full variable domain: EPEVTQTPSHQVTQMGQEVILRCVPISNHLYFYWYRQILGQKVEFLVSFYNNEISEKSEIFDDQFSVERPDGSNFTLKIRSTKLEDSAMYFCASSESWTGAPIFGPGTRLTVL.

The genes are TRBV4-2 and TRBJ1-4, with D uncertain. Germline loops: CDR1 LGHNA, CDR2 YNFKEQ. V was trimmed by 4 bases and J by 6 bases, leaving 15 bases between them. The CDR3 loop spans 15 amino acids. CDR3 amino acids: CASSPSRQRDEKLFF. The CDR3 coding sequence is TGTGCCAGCAGCCCTAGTCGGCAAAGAGATGAAAAACTGTTTTTT.

CDR3 in amino acids: CASSSGQGWGNTIYF. CDR3 coding DNA: TGTGCCAGCAGTTCGGGACAGGGATGGGGAAACACCATATATTTT. The chain links TRBV27 to TRBJ1-3; 9 bases fit TRBD1. Germline V gives CDR1 MNHEY, CDR2 SMNVEV (reference sequence). This CDR3 spans 15 amino acids. V was pared by 4 bases and J by 4 bases, with 5 bases of the junction left unmatched.

The chain is built from TRBV5-4 and TRBJ2-5, with 9 bases fitting TRBD2. In germline, CDR1 is SGHNT, CDR2 YYREEE (reference sequence). V lost 5 bases, J lost 2 bases, and 4 bases stayed unmatched. The CDR3 runs 14 residues. DNA for the CDR3: TGTGCCAGCAGGGACCTAGCGGGGCAAGAGACCCAGTACTTC. Translation: CASRDLAGQETQYF.

The chain uses TRBV2 and TRBJ2-7, with D possibly matching TRBD2 (6 bases). In germline, CDR1 is SNHLY, CDR2 FYNNEI. The CDR3 extends over 12 amino acids. The V end lost 5 bases, the J end lost 6 bases, and 11 bases lay between the germline ends. The CDR3 spells CASSPGGGEQYF. For the CDR3, the DNA is TGTGCCAGCAGTCCCGGGGGTGGCGAGCAGTACTTC.

The chain couples TRBV28 to TRBJ1-5, with 8 bases aligning to TRBD1. This CDR3 spans 17 amino acids. Germline V gene lookup returns CDR1 MDHEN and CDR2 SYDVKM. V shed 0 bases and J 6 bases; nucleotides not matched to a gene: 10. CDR3 amino acids: CASSLCIGRGQCQPQHF. As DNA, the CDR3 is TGTGCCAGCAGTTTATGCATTGGCAGGGGGCAGTGTCAGCCCCAGCATTTT.

The V call is TRBV7-8, the J call TRBJ2-3; the match to TRBD2 covers 7 bases. The CDR3 is 17 residues long. V was pared by 2 bases and J by 1 base, with 9 bases of the junction left unmatched. Germline values: CDR1 SGHVS, CDR2 FQNEAQ. CDR3 loop: CASSLPLGGSGTDTQYF. For the CDR3, the DNA is TGTGCCAGCAGCTTACCTTTGGGAGGGTCTGGCACAGATACGCAGTATTTT.

The J gene is TRBJ1-2, the V gene TRBV12-2; the D segment call TRBD1 is taken from the table without a DNA check. TRBV12-2 is a pseudogene locus. This CDR3 is 15 amino acids long. For the CDR3, the DNA is TGTGCAAGTCGCTTAGCTGTTGGGCAGACCTATGGCTACACCTTC. Translating it yields CASRLAVGQTYGYTF.

The chain joins TRBV3-1 (or the pseudogene TRBV3-2) to TRBJ1-1; 7 bases are shared with TRBD1. The trim removed 2 bases at V and 2 bases at J, leaving 5 bases unmatched. Germline CDR1 is LGHDT and CDR2 is YNNKEL (reference sequence). The CDR3 totals 15 residues. Here the CDR3 reads CASSQTWTGNTEAFF. The CDR3 nucleotides read TGTGCCAGCAGCCAAACGTGGACAGGCAACACTGAAGCTTTCTTT.

The rearrangement joins TRBV5-6 to TRBJ2-7; a weak D match, TRBD1 (6 bases). The V end lost 3 bases, the J end lost 12 bases, and 16 bases lay between the germline ends. Germline values: CDR1 SGHDT, CDR2 YYEEEE. The CDR3 extends over 12 amino acids. The CDR3 protein is CASSSYRAGWYF. DNA for the CDR3: TGTGCCAGCAGCTCATACAGGGCCGGGTGGTACTTC.

V and J are TRBV7-2 and TRBJ1-4; D not certain. CDR3 size: 14 residues. From germline, CDR1 is SGHTA and CDR2 FQGNSA. Trimming shortened V by 1 base and J by 4 bases, and 7 bases separated the two germline ends. CDR3 in amino acids: CASSLGGFNEKLFF. The DNA of the CDR3 is TGTGCCAGCAGCTTAGGCGGATTTAATGAAAAACTGTTTTTT.

V usage is TRBV24-1 and J usage is TRBJ1-1, with D perhaps TRBD1 (5 bases). This CDR3 region has 16 residues. CDR1 is KGHDR and CDR2 is SFDVKD in the germline V gene. Deletions cut 2 bases from V and 8 bases from J, with 20 bases between. The CDR3 sequence: CATSDSRGTARGEAFF. The DNA for the CDR3 is TGTGCCACCAGTGATTCCCGTGGAACAGCCCGGGGGGAAGCTTTCTTT.

This clone appeared once. In nucleotides, the CDR3 is TGTGCCATCAGTGTAGGGGACACTTCCTACGAGCAGTACTTC. Protein product: CAISVGDTSYEQYF. The chain has TRBV10-3 and TRBJ2-7, with D possibly matching TRBD1 (6 bases). Germline V gene lookup returns CDR1 ENHRY and CDR2 SYGVKD. The CDR3 sequence is 14 residues long. The V end was cut by 4 bases, the J end by 1 base, with 11 bases between.